The 11 T cell receptor beta chains below come from one sample, sequenced in a study of blood T cell repertoires in COVID-19. TCRdb keeps only in-frame clones here, not all; method: immunoSEQ multiplex PCR. This sample has around 230,000 clones; about nine tenths occur once, and the top ten carry 3.5% to 4%. Sequencing used PBMCs or T cells enriched from blood (not recorded which). These receptor sequences come from a woman younger than 45 with acute COVID-19.

This chain uses TRBV9 with TRBJ1-2; TRBD1 is a possible D gene (5 bases). V lost 4 bases and J lost 4, with 20 bases in between. This CDR3 comprises 16 residues. Germline loops: CDR1 SGDLS, CDR2 YYNGEE. The CDR3 here is CASSSGAWGGVYGYTF. The CDR3 DNA sequence: TGTGCCAGCAGCTCGGGTGCGTGGGGGGGTGTCTATGGCTACACCTTC. The full variable domain, completed using reference TRBV9 and TRBJ1-2, is DSGVTQTPKHLITATGQRVTLRCSPRSGDLSVYWYQQSLDQGLQFLIQYYNGEERAKGNILERFSAQQFPDLHSELNLSSLELGDSALYFCASSSGAWGGVYGYTFGSGTRLTVV.

The rearrangement joins TRBV6-5 to TRBJ2-3; possibly TRBD1 for D (6 bases). The V gene lost 7 bases and the J gene lost 2 bases, with 10 bases spanning the gap. Germline loops: CDR1 MNHEY, CDR2 SVGAGI. The CDR3 has 13 amino acids. CDR3 DNA: TGTGCCAGCAATGGGGGCTCCACAGATACGCAGTATTTT. Protein: CASNGGSTDTQYF.

The genes are TRBV12-5 and TRBJ1-5; TRBD1 agrees at 7 bases. CDR3 size: 20 residues. The germline V gene encodes CDR1 LGHNT and CDR2 FRNRAP. Unmatched junction bases numbered 15, after V lost 1 base and J lost 0 bases. The CDR3 DNA follows: TGTGCTAGTGGTTTGGGGACGGCCAAGGACAGGTCCTATAGCAATCAGCCCCAGCATTTT. Its protein is CASGLGTAKDRSYSNQPQHF. Full variable domain (rest looked up from reference TRBV12-5 and TRBJ1-5): DARVTQTPRHKVTEMGQEVTMRCQPILGHNTVFWYRQTMMQGLELLAYFRNRAPLDDSGMPKDRFSAEMPDATLATLKIQPSEPRDSAVYFCASGLGTAKDRSYSNQPQHFGDGTRLSIL.

This chain joins TRBV7-2 and TRBJ1-5; 9 bases are shared with TRBD1. Looked up from germline, CDR1 is SGHTA and CDR2 is FQGNSA. The CDR3 length is 14 residues. V dropped 5 bases and J dropped 13; count of bases not matched to a gene: 12. CDR3 in amino acids: CASSTNRADRGQHF. The CDR3 DNA is TGTGCCAGCAGCACAAACCGAGCTGACAGGGGGCAGCATTTT. The variable domain in full, with the rest retrieved from reference TRBV7-2 and TRBJ1-5, is GAGVSQSPSNKVTEKGKDVELRCDPISGHTALYWYRQSLGQGLEFLIYFQGNSAPDKSGLPSDRFSAERTGGSVSTLTIQRTQQEDSAVYLCASSTNRADRGQHFGDGTRLSIL.

The V call is TRBV3-1 (or the pseudogene TRBV3-2), the J call TRBJ1-2; D is unresolved. From germline, CDR1 is LGHDT and CDR2 YNNKEL (reference sequence). CDR3 length: 13 amino acids. V was trimmed by 0 bases and J by 2 bases, leaving 4 bases between them. This chain's CDR3 is CASSQDQNYGYTF. CDR3 in DNA: TGTGCCAGCAGCCAAGATCAGAACTATGGCTACACCTTC.

This chain connects TRBV5-4 to TRBJ2-7; possible D gene TRBD1, 9 bases. This CDR3 spans 15 amino acids. Germline loops: CDR1 SGHNT, CDR2 YYREEE (reference sequence). With 4 bases removed from V and 5 bases from J, the gap between germline ends came to 19 bases. The CDR3 DNA is TGTGCCAGCAGCCCGGGGGGGACAGGGCGCCACGAGCAGTACTTC. Translated: CASSPGGTGRHEQYF.

J is TRBJ1-2 and V is TRBV2; 7 bases are a match to TRBD1. The CDR3 loop spans 14 amino acids. Germline V gene data show CDR1 as SNHLY and CDR2 as FYNNEI. V shed 4 bases and J 8 bases; nucleotides not matched to a gene: 10. The chain's CDR3 is CASSVTGVTEGYTF. CDR3 bases: TGTGCCAGCAGTGTTACAGGGGTTACGGAAGGCTACACCTTC.

The V call is TRBV10-2, the J call TRBJ1-5; unclear D gene. V lost 4 bases to trimming and J lost 9 bases, with 13 bases between them. In germline, CDR1 is WSHSY, CDR2 SAAADI. The CDR3 length is 13 residues. The CDR3 region is CASSGTRGPPQHF. In DNA, the CDR3 is TGCGCCAGCAGTGGGACTAGAGGTCCGCCCCAGCATTTT.

The chain employs TRBV7-6 and TRBJ2-3, with D maybe TRBD1 (6 bases). The germline CDR1 and CDR2 sequences are SGHVS and FNYEAQ. V lost 0 bases to trimming and J lost 3 bases, with 10 bases between them. This CDR3 spans 15 amino acids. CDR3 nucleotide sequence: TGTGCCAGCAGCTTAGCGGGGGCGAGGACAGATACGCAGTATTTT. This encodes CASSLAGARTDTQYF.

The chain uses TRBV7-6 and TRBJ1-3, with 9 bases matching TRBD1. With V trimmed by 0 bases and J by 3 bases, 3 bases remained unmatched. CDR1 and CDR2 from the germline V gene are SGHVS and FNYEAQ. The CDR3 runs 16 residues. CDR3 DNA sequence: TGTGCCAGCAGCTTAGCAGGGACAGGGAGTGGAAACACCATATATTTT. It yields the protein CASSLAGTGSGNTIYF.

The chain is built from TRBV11-3 and TRBJ2-5; tentatively, D is TRBD2 (6 bases). Germline lookup yields CDR1 SGHNT and CDR2 YENEEA. CDR3 size: 14 residues. Between the trimmed V and J ends, which lost 5 bases and 5 bases, there was a span of 15 bases. The CDR3 loop reads CASSPTTRAETQYF. The CDR3 DNA follows: TGTGCCAGCAGCCCGACGACTAGGGCGGAGACCCAGTACTTC.